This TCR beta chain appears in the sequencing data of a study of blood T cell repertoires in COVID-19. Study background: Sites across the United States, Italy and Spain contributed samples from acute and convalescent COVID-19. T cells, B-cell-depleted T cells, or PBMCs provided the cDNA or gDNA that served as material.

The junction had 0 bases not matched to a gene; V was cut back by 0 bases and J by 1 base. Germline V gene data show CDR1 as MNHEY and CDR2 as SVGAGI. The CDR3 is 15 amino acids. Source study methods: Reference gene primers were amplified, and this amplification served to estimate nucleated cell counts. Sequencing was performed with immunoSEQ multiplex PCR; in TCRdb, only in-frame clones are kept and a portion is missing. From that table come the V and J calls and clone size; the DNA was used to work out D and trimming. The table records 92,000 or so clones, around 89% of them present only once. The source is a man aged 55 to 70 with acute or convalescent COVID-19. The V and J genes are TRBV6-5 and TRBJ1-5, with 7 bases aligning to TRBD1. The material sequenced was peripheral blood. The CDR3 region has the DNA TGTGCCAGCAGTTACTCGACAGGGAGCAATCAGCCCCAGCATTTT. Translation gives CASSYSTGSNQPQHF.